This T cell receptor (beta chain) was documented in a study of blood T cells in healthy people across ages. The count of this clonotype is one. A second PCR of about 6 to 11 cycles used a sample-barcoded 5' primer and a J-beta primer mix. The authors tagged each cDNA molecule using a template-switch adaptor with 12 random nucleotides. TCRdb re-called the 5' RACE reads with MiXCR, one entry per CDR3 protein. Of about 1.4 million distinct CDR3 sequences in the sample, approximately 59% are singletons; the top ten hold more than 6%. The clonotype originates from a man aged 18 to 30 in good health. Sample: blood.

The DNA of the CDR3 is TGTGCCAGCAGCTTAGCCCTCATTCGACTAGAGGAAAACACAGATACGCAGTATTTT. It is translated as CASSLALIRLEENTDTQYF. This chain joins TRBV7-8 and TRBJ2-3; D may be TRBD2 (6 bases). CDR1 and CDR2 (germline): SGHVS, FQNEAQ. V lost 0 bases, J lost 2 bases, and 21 bases lay in between. CDR3 size: 19 residues.